This TCR beta chain derives from a study of cytomegalovirus exposure and HLA in healthy donors. Study-wide results and caveats: Previous analysis showed most TCR beta V segments were productive about 87% or about 30% of the time. CMV antigen specificity of three CMV-associated chains was confirmed in vitro.

Note on this clone: Its antigen is still unknown.

Vbeta (60) and Jbeta (13) primers were used in the PCR. The assay was immunoSEQ multiplex PCR, and TCRdb's table has in-frame clones only and misses some. The top ten hold approximately 2% of the sample, which has more than 85,000 clones, roughly 76% seen once. The germline V gene encodes CDR1 SGHRS and CDR2 YFSETQ. The CDR3 runs 16 residues. Deletions cut 4 bases from V and 2 bases from J, with 18 bases between. The specimen was PBMCs. The TCR comes from a man in his forties or fifties in good health and CMV-seronegative. The gene calls are TRBV5-1 and TRBJ2-5; D is perhaps TRBD2 (6 bases). The CDR3 DNA reads as TGCGCCAGCAGCGGGGGGAGTATCGCGGGGCAAGAGACCCAGTACTTC. Translated, it gives CASSGGSIAGQETQYF.